The clone carrying this TCR beta chain was found a few times. The target antigen is unknown. These data come from a study of cytomegalovirus exposure and HLA in healthy donors. Notes on the study in general: With later analysis, a missense DCLRE1C variant became linked to TCR beta V- and J-gene trimming.

The PCR was carried out with 60 Vbeta primers and 13 Jbeta primers. Profiled with immunoSEQ multiplex PCR; TCRdb holds only in-frame clones, not every one. In the table there are roughly 120,000 clones, approximately 83% of which are singletons. This CDR3 spans 14 amino acids. CDR1 and CDR2 (germline): MGHRA, YSYEKL. Trimming took off 8 bases at V and 0 bases at J, with 13 bases between the two ends. The receptor comes from a woman aged 18-29 years in good health and CMV-seronegative. This chain links TRBV4-1 with TRBJ1-1; D possibly corresponds to TRBD1 (6 bases). Sequenced: PBMCs. The CDR3: CASVPGDVNTEAFF. The CDR3 DNA reads as TGCGCCAGCGTTCCAGGGGACGTGAACACTGAAGCTTTCTTT.